This T cell receptor beta chain was recorded in a study of T-cell memory formation after mild COVID-19. Study summary: There were largely donor-specific TCR clusters. General study findings and limits: A balance of CD4 and CD8 characterized clones contracting day 15 to 85, whereas later expanders leaned CD4+.

TCRdb recomputed calls from the 5' RACE reads with MiXCR, one row per CDR3 protein. The data hold 180,000 or so distinct CDR3 sequences, with around a tenth observed a single time. This CDR3 contains 12 residues. Trimming removed 5 bases at V and 3 bases at J, with 11 bases between. Germline CDR1 GTSNPN, CDR2 SVGIG (reference sequence). This clonotype was picked up a small number of times. No antigen is known for it. The receptor was derived from a man aged 18-30 years who had mild COVID-19 (a few samples of this study predate the infection). Cell type and time point are not known. The genes are TRBV30 and TRBJ2-7; D unclear. Sequencing was done on a sample of PBMCs or a T cell subset sorted from them (not recorded which). CDR3 sequence: CAWSLGGYEQYF. As DNA, the CDR3 is TGTGCCTGGTCCCTAGGCGGCTACGAGCAGTACTTC. Combining the CDR3 with reference TRBV30 and TRBJ2-7 gives the whole variable domain SQTIHQWPATLVQPVGSPLSLECTVEGTSNPNLYWYRQAAGRGLQLLFYSVGIGQISSEVPQNLSASRPQDRQFILSSKKLLLSDSGFYLCAWSLGGYEQYFGPGTRLTVT.